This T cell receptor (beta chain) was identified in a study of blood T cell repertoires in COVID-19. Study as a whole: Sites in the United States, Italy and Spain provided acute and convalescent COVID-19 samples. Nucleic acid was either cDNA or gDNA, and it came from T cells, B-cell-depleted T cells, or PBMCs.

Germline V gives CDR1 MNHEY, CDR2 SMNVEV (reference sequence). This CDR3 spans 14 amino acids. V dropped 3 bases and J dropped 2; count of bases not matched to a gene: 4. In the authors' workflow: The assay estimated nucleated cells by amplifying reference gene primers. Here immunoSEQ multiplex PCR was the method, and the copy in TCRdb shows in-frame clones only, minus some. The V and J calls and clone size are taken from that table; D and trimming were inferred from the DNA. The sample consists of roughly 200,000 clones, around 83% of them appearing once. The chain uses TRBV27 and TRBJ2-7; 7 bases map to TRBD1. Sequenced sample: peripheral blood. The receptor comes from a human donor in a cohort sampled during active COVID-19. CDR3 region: CASSFGTVPYEQYF. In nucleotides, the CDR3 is TGTGCCAGCAGTTTTGGGACAGTACCCTACGAGCAGTACTTC.